Listed here are 9 T cell receptor beta chains from one sample, sequenced in a study of T cell repertoires in cytomegalovirus infection. TCRdb recomputed calls from the reads with MiXCR, one row per CDR3 protein. The sample records approximately 300,000 distinct CDR3 sequences, around 25% being singletons. These receptors are not linked to any known antigen. The sample here was cultured PBMCs, taken from culture after CMV antigen stimulation. The receptors shown here come from a human donor in good health (CMV status not recorded). Some clones in this sample may be carry-over from other donors' samples.

This chain uses TRBV12-3 or TRBV12-4 with TRBJ2-3, with TRBD2 matching 8 bases. The CDR3 length is 15 residues. With V trimmed by 6 bases and J by 6 bases, 11 bases remained unmatched. The CDR3 loop reads CASSPGTRLFDTQYF. CDR3 bases: TGTGCCAGCAGCCCCGGGACTAGACTCTTTGATACGCAGTATTTT.

The chain recombines TRBV14 with TRBJ2-7; D uncertain. The CDR3 loop spans 13 amino acids. Trimming took 6 bases from V and 1 from J, leaving 10 bases between them. The germline V gene encodes CDR1 SGHDN and CDR2 FVKESK. In nucleotides, the CDR3 is TGTGCCAGCAGACCCTCCTCTTCCTACGAGCAGTACTTC. Translated: CASRPSSSYEQYF.

This clonotype was seen repeatedly, ten times or more. The chain recombines TRBV7-8 with TRBJ2-1; 12 bases agree with TRBD2. Germline V gene data show CDR1 as SGHVS and CDR2 as FQNEAQ. The CDR3 contains 15 residues. J lost 8 bases, V lost 5 bases, and 7 bases had no gene match. The CDR3 loop is CASSPTSGRSHEQFF. CDR3 sequence (DNA): TGTGCCAGCAGCCCCACTAGCGGGAGGTCCCATGAGCAGTTCTTC. The full variable domain, rest sourced from reference TRBV7-8 and TRBJ2-1, is GAGVSQSPRYKVAKRGQDVALRCDPISGHVSLFWYQQALGQGPEFLTYFQNEAQLDKSGLPSDRFFAERPEGSVSTLKIQRTQQEDSAVYLCASSPTSGRSHEQFFGPGTRLTVL.

In its sample, this clonotype was seen many times. This chain connects TRBV7-2 to TRBJ2-7; D call uncertain. V shed 2 bases and J shed 0 bases, with 8 bases lying between them. The CDR3 is 14 amino acids. Germline CDR1 is SGHTA and CDR2 is FQGNSA. The CDR3 nucleotides read TGTGCCAGCAGCTTAACCCAGCGCTCCTACGAGCAGTACTTC. It specifies CASSLTQRSYEQYF. Filled out from reference TRBV7-2 and TRBJ2-7, the complete variable domain reads GAGVSQSPSNKVTEKGKDVELRCDPISGHTALYWYRQSLGQGLEFLIYFQGNSAPDKSGLPSDRFSAERTGGSVSTLTIQRTQQEDSAVYLCASSLTQRSYEQYFGPGTRLTVT.

This rearrangement joins TRBV12-3 or TRBV12-4 to TRBJ1-2, with D perhaps TRBD1 (6 bases). V was cut by 5 bases and J by 3 bases, with 10 bases left in between. The CDR3 has 13 residues. The CDR3, as DNA: TGTGCCAGCAGTGAGACAGGCGACTATGGCTACACCTTC. Encoded protein: CASSETGDYGYTF.

This clonotype appeared a few times. The chain couples TRBV28 to TRBJ2-3; 7 bases are shared with TRBD1. J lost 1 base, V lost 4 bases, and 5 bases had no gene match. The germline V gene has CDR1 MDHEN and CDR2 SYDVKM. The CDR3 consists of 15 residues. The CDR3 reads CASSSGGTGTDTQYF. The CDR3, as DNA: TGTGCCAGCAGTTCAGGGGGTACGGGCACAGATACGCAGTATTTT. Variable domain in full (rest from reference TRBV28 and TRBJ2-3): DVKVTQSSRYLVKRTGEKVFLECVQDMDHENMFWYRQDPGLGLRLIYFSYDVKMKEKGDIPEGYSVSREKKERFSLILESASTNQTSMYLCASSSGGTGTDTQYFGPGTRLTVL.

In its sample, this clonotype was seen a few times. The chain joins TRBV20-1 to TRBJ2-5; weak D call: TRBD1 (6 bases). CDR3 size: 15 residues. Germline V lookup: CDR1 DFQATT, CDR2 SNEGSKA (reference sequence). The V and J ends lost 3 bases and 0 bases respectively, with 14 bases between them. CDR3 sequence: CSARSGVGYQETQYF. CDR3 nucleotides: TGCAGTGCTAGGTCAGGGGTGGGGTACCAAGAGACCCAGTACTTC.

V usage is TRBV27 and J usage is TRBJ2-2; D possibly matches TRBD1 or TRBD2 (5 bases each). The CDR3 extends over 11 amino acids. CDR1 MNHEY and CDR2 SMNVEV come from the germline V gene (reference sequence). With 8 bases removed from V and 6 bases from J, the gap between germline ends came to 7 bases. The CDR3 DNA follows: TGTGCCAGCCGGGGCTCCGGGGAGCTGTTTTTT. This encodes CASRGSGELFF.

This clonotype was seen only a few times. The chain employs TRBV25-1 and TRBJ2-5; D possibly uses TRBD1 or TRBD2 (5 bases each). V was pared by 2 bases and J by 3 bases, with 16 bases between. CDR1 is MGHDK, CDR2 SYGVNS, per germline. The CDR3 totals 16 residues. In nucleotides, the CDR3 is TGTGCCAGCAGTGAACTCTCTCCGGGGCTGGAAGAGACCCAGTACTTC. It codes for CASSELSPGLEETQYF.